This T cell receptor beta chain derives from a study of T-cell memory formation after mild COVID-19. Whole-study results and caveats: Contracting CD4+ clones lay largely in CM and EM, with CD8+ ones residing in EMRA. Clonal second-wave expansions that peaked on day 37 had unconfirmed SARS-CoV-2 specificity. CD4/CD8 balance held among clones contracting day 15 to 85, and later expanders leaned CD4+.

This clonotype has a handful of counts. Its target is unknown. CDR1 is SGHTA, CDR2 FQGNSA, per germline. V lost 2 bases to trimming and J lost 0 bases, with 8 bases between them. The CDR3 contains 15 residues. Using constant-segment primers, 5'RACE produced TCR alpha and TCR beta cDNA libraries carrying sample barcodes and UMIs. A single record per CDR3 protein comes from TCRdb applying MiXCR to the 5' RACE reads. Counted here are 35,000 to 50,000 distinct CDR3 sequences, roughly 9% occurring once; the ten biggest clones make up roughly 12%. Sequenced sample: PBMCs or a T cell subset sorted from them (not recorded which). The receptor comes from an adult woman who had mild COVID-19 (a few samples of this study predate the infection). Cell type and time point are not known. The chain combines TRBV7-2 with TRBJ1-5; D uncertain. CDR3 amino acids: CASSLTGLSNQPQHF. In DNA form, the CDR3 reads TGTGCCAGCAGCTTAACCGGTCTTAGCAATCAGCCCCAGCATTTT.